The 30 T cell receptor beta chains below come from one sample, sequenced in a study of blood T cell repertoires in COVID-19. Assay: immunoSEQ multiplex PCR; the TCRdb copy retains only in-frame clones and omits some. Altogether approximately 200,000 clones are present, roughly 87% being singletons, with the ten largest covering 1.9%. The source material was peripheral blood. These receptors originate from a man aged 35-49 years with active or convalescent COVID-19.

CDR3 in DNA: TGCGCCAGCAGCTGGGTGGGACAGGCGCCCTATGGCTACACCTTC. Its protein product is CASSWVGQAPYGYTF. The chain recombines TRBV5-1 with TRBJ1-2, with 8 positions matching TRBD1. CDR1 is SGHRS, CDR2 YFSETQ, per germline. This CDR3 has 15 amino acids. With V trimmed by 3 bases and J by 4 bases, 8 bases remained unmatched. The full variable domain, with the rest looked up from reference TRBV5-1 and TRBJ1-2, is KAGVTQTPRYLIKTRGQQVTLSCSPISGHRSVSWYQQTPGQGLQFLFEYFSETQRNKGNFPGRFSGRQFSNSRSEMNVSTLELGDSALYLCASSWVGQAPYGYTFGSGTRLTVV.

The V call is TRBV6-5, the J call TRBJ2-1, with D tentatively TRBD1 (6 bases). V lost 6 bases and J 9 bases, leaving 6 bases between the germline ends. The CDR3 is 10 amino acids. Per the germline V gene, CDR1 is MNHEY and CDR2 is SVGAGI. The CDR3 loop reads CASRGGEQFF. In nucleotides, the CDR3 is TGTGCCAGCAGAGGGGGTGAGCAGTTCTTC.

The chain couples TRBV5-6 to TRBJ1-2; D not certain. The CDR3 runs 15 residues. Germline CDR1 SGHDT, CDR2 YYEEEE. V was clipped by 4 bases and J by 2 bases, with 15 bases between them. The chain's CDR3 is CASSPLEGVNYGYTF. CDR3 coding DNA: TGTGCCAGCAGCCCCTTGGAGGGAGTGAACTATGGCTACACCTTC.

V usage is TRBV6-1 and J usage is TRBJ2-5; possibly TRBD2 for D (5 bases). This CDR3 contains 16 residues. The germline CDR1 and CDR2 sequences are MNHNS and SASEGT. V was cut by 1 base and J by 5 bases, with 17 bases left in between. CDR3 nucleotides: TGTGCCAGCAGTGAAGTCAGTTCCAGAGGGCCGGAGACCCAGTACTTC. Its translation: CASSEVSSRGPETQYF.

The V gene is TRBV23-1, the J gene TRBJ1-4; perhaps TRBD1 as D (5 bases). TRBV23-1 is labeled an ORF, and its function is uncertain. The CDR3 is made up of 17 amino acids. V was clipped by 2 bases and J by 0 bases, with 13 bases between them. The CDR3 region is CASSQPLRQPTNEKLFF. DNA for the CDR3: TGCGCCAGCAGTCAACCCCTTCGACAGCCAACTAATGAAAAACTGTTTTTT.

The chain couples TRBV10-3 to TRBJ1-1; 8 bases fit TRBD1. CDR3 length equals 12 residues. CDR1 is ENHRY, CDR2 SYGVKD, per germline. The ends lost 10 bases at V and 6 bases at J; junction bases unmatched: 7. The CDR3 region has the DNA TGTGCCACCGATGACAGGGGCTCTGAAGCTTTCTTT. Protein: CATDDRGSEAFF.

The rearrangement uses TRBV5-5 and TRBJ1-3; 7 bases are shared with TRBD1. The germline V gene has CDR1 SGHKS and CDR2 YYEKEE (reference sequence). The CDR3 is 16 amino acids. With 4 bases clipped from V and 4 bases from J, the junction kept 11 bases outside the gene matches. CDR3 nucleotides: TGTGCCAGCAGCCCCAGATTGACAGGGTGGGGAAACACCATATATTTT. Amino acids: CASSPRLTGWGNTIYF.

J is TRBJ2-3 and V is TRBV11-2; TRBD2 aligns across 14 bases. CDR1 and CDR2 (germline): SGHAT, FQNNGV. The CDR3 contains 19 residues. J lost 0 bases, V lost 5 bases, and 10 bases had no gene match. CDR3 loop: CASSPLGLAGGSSTDTQYF. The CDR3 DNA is TGTGCCAGCAGCCCTCTAGGACTAGCGGGAGGCTCTAGCACAGATACGCAGTATTTT. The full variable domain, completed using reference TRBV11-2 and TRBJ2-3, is EAGVAQSPRYKIIEKRQSVAFWCNPISGHATLYWYQQILGQGPKLLIQFQNNGVVDDSQLPKDRFSAERLKGVDSTLKIQPAKLEDSAVYLCASSPLGLAGGSSTDTQYFGPGTRLTVL.

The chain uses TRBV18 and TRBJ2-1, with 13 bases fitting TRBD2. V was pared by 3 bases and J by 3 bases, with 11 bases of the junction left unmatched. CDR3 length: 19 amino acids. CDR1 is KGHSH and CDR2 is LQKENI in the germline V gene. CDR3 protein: CASSPSSGTSGTLYNEQFF. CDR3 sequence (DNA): TGTGCCAGCTCACCTTCGTCCGGGACTAGCGGGACCCTCTACAATGAGCAGTTCTTC.

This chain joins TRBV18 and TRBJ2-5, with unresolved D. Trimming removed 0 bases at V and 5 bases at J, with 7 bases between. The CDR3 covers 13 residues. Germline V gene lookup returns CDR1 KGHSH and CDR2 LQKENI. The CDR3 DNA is TGTGCCAGCTCACCACCGAGACTCGAGACCCAGTACTTC. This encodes CASSPPRLETQYF.

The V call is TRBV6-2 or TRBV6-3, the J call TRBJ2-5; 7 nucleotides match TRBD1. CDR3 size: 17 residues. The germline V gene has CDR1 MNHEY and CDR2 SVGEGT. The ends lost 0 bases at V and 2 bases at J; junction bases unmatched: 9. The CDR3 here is CASSYSYPGQQQETQYF. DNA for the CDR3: TGTGCCAGCAGTTACTCGTATCCGGGACAGCAACAAGAGACCCAGTACTTC.

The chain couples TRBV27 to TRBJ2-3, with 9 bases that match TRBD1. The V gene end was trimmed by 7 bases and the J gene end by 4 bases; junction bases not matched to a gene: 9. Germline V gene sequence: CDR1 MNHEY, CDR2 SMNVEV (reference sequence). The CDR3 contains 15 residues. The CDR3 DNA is TGTGCCAGCAATGGACAGGGGTATTTCTCAGATACGCAGTATTTT. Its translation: CASNGQGYFSDTQYF.

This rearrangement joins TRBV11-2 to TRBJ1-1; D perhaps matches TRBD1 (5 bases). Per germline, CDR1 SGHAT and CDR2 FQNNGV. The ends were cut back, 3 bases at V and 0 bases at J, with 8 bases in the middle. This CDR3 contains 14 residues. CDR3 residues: CASSFGTLNTEAFF. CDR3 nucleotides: TGTGCCAGCAGCTTCGGGACTTTGAACACTGAAGCTTTCTTT.

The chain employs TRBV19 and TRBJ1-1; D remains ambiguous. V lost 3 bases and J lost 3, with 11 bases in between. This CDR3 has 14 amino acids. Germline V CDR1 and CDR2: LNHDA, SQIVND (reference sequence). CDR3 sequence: CASSMAGDYTEAFF. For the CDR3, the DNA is TGTGCCAGTAGTATGGCCGGGGATTACACTGAAGCTTTCTTT.

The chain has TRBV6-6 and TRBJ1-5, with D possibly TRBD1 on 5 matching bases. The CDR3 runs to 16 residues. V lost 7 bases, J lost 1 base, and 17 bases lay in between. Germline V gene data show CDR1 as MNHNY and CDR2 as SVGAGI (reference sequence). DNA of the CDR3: TGTGCCAGCACCCACGGGGGGGAGAGAAGCAATCAGCCCCAGCATTTT. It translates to CASTHGGERSNQPQHF.

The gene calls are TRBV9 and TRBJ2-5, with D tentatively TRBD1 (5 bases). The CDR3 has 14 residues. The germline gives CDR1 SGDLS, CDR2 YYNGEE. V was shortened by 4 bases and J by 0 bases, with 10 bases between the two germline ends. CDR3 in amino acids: CASSIRQYQETQYF. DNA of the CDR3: TGTGCCAGCAGCATCCGACAGTACCAAGAGACCCAGTACTTC.

The CDR3, as DNA: TGTGCCAGCAGTTTTTTGGGCCTGACAGGGGCAAATCAGCCCCAGCATTTT. This gives the protein CASSFLGLTGANQPQHF. V usage is TRBV28 and J usage is TRBJ1-5, with 8 bases identical to TRBD1. The CDR3 has 17 residues. CDR1 MDHEN and CDR2 SYDVKM come from the germline V gene. V was clipped by 3 bases and J by 4 bases; unmatched bases: 11. The whole variable domain, filled in from reference TRBV28 and TRBJ1-5, reads DVKVTQSSRYLVKRTGEKVFLECVQDMDHENMFWYRQDPGLGLRLIYFSYDVKMKEKGDIPEGYSVSREKKERFSLILESASTNQTSMYLCASSFLGLTGANQPQHFGDGTRLSIL.

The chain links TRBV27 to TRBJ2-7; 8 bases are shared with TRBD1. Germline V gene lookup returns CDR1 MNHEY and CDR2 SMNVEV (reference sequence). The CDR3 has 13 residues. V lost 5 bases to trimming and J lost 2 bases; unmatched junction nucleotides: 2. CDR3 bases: TGTGCCAGCAGTCCGGACAGGGCCTACGAGCAGTACTTC. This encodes CASSPDRAYEQYF.

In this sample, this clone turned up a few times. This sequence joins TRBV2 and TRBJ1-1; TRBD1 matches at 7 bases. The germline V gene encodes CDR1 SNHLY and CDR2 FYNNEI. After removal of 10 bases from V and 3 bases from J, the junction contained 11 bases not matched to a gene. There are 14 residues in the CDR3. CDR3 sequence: CATQYQGDDTEAFF. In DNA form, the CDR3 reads TGTGCCACCCAATACCAGGGGGACGACACTGAAGCTTTCTTT.

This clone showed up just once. CDR3 amino acids: CASVALEAGLMNTEAFF. The CDR3 DNA reads as TGCGCCAGCGTGGCACTTGAGGCAGGGCTTATGAACACTGAAGCTTTCTTT. The chain is built from TRBV4-1 and TRBJ1-1; tentatively, D is TRBD1 (5 bases). V lost 8 bases and J lost 0, with 22 bases in between. CDR3 length: 17 residues. Per germline, CDR1 MGHRA and CDR2 YSYEKL.

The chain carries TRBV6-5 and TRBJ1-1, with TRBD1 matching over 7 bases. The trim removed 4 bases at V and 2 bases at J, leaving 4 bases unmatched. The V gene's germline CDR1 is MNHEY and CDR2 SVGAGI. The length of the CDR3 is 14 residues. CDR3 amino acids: CASSLTGFNTEAFF. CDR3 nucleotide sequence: TGTGCCAGCAGTTTGACAGGGTTTAACACTGAAGCTTTCTTT.

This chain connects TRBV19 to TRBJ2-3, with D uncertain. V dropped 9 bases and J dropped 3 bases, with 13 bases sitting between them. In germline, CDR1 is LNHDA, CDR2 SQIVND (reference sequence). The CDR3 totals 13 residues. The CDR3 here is CASKILGTDTQYF. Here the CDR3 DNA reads TGTGCCAGCAAGATTCTAGGTACAGATACGCAGTATTTT.

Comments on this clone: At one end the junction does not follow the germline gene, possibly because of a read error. DNA of the CDR3: TGTGCCAGCAGGGCCGGGACAGGGGCGCCTAATAGCGCCTTC. As protein: CASRAGTGAPNSAF. The J gene is TRBJ1-2, the V gene TRBV5-5; 10 bases line up with TRBD1. Germline values: CDR1 SGHKS, CDR2 YYEKEE (reference sequence). The CDR3 totals 14 residues.

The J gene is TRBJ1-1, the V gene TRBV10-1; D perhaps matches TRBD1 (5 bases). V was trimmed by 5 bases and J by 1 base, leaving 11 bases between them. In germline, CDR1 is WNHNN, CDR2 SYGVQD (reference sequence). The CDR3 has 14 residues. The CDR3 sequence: CASSSGARNTEAFF. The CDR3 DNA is TGCGCCAGCAGTTCTGGGGCGAGGAACACTGAAGCTTTCTTT.

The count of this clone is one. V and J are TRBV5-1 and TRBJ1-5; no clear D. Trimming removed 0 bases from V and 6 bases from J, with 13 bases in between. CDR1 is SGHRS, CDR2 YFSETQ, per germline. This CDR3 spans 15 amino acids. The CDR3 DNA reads TGCGCCAGCAGCTTGGCCGGGGATAATACTCAGCCCCAGCATTTT. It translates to CASSLAGDNTQPQHF.

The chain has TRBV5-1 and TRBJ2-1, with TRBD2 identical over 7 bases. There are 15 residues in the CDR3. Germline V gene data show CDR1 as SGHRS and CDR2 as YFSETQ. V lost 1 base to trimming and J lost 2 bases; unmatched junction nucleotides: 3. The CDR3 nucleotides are TGCGCCAGCAGCTTGCTAAGCGGGACCTACAATGAGCAGTTCTTC. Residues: CASSLLSGTYNEQFF.

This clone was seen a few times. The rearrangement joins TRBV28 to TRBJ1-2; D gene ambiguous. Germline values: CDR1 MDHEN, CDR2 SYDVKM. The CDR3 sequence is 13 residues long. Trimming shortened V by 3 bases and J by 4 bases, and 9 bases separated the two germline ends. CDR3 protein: CASSFTEGYGYTF. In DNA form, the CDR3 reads TGTGCCAGCAGTTTTACGGAGGGCTATGGCTACACCTTC.

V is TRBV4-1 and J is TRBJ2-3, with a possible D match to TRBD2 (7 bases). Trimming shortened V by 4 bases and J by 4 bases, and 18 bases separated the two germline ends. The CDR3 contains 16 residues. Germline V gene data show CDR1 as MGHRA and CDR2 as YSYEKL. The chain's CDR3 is CASSRRGGQLADTQYF. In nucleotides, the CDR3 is TGCGCCAGCAGCCGTAGGGGGGGCCAATTGGCAGATACGCAGTATTTT.

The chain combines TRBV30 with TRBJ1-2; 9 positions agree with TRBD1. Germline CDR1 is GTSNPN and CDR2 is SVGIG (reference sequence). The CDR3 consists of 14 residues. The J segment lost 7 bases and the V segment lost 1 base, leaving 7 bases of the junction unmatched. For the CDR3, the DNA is TGTGCCTGGAGTGGCCCTGGGACAGGGTCTGGCTACACCTTC. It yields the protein CAWSGPGTGSGYTF.

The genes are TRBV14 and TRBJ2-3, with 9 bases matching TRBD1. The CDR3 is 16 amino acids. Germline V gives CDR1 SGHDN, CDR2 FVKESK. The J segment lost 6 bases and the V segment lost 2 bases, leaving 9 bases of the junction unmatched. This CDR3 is CASSQLAGQGLDTQYF. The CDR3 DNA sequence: TGTGCCAGCAGCCAACTCGCGGGACAGGGATTGGATACGCAGTATTTT.